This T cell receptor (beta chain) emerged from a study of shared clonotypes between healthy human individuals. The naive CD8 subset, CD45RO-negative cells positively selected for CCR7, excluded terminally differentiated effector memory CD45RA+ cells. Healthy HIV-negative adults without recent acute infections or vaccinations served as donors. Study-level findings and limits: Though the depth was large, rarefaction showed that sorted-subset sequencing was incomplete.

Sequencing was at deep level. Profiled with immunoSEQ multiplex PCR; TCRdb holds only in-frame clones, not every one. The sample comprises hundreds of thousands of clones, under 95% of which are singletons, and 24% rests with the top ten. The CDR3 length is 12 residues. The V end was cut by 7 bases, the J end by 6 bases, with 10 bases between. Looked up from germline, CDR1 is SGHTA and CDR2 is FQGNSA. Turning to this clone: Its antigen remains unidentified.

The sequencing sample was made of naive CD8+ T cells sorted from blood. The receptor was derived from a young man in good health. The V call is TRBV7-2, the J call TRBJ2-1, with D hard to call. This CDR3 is CASTHGPNEQFF. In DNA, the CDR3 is TGTGCCAGCACCCATGGACCCAATGAGCAGTTCTTC.